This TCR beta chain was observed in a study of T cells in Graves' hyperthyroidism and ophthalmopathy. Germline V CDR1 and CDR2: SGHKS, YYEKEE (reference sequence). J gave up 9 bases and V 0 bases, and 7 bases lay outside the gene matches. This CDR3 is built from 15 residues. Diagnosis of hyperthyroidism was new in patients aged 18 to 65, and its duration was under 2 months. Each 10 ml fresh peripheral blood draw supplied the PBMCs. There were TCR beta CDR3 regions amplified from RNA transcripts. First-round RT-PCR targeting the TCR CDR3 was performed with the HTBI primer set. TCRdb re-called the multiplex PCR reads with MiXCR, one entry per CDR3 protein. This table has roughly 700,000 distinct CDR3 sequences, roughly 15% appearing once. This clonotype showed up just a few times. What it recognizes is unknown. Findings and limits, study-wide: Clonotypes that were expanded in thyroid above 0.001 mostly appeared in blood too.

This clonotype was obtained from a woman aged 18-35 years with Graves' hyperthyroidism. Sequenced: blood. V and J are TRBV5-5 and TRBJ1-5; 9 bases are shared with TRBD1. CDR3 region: CASSLVRDRDAPQHF. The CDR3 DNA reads TGTGCCAGCAGCTTGGTCAGGGACAGGGATGCGCCCCAGCATTTT.